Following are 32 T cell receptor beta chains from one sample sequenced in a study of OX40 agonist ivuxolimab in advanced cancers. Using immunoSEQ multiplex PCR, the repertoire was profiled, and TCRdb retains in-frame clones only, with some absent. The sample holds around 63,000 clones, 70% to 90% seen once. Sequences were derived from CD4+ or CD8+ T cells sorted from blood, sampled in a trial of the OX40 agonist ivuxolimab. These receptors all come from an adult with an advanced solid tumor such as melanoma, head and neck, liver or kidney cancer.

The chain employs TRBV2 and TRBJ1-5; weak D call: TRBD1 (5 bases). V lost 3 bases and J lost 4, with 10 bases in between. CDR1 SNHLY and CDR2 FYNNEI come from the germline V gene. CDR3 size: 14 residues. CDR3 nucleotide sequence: TGTGCCAGCAGTGATAAGACAGCAAATCAGCCCCAGCATTTT. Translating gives CASSDKTANQPQHF.

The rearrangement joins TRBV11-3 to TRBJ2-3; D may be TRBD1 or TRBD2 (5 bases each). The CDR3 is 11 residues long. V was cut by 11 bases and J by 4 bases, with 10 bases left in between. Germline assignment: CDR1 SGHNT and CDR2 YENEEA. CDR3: CASRGPDTQYF. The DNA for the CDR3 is TGTGCCTCCCGGGGCCCAGATACGCAGTATTTT.

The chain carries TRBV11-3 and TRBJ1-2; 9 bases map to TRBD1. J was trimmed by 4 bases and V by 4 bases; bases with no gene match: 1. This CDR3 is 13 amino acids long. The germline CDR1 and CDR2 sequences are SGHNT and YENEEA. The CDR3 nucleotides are TGTGCCAGCAGCTCGACAGGGGGCTATGGCTACACCTTC. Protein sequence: CASSSTGGYGYTF.

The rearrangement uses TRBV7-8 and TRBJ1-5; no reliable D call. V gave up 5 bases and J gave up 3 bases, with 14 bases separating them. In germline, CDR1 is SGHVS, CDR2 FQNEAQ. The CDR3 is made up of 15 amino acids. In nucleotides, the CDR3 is TGTGCCAGCAGCGCGACCTTGGGCCCCAATCAGCCCCAGCATTTT. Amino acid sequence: CASSATLGPNQPQHF.

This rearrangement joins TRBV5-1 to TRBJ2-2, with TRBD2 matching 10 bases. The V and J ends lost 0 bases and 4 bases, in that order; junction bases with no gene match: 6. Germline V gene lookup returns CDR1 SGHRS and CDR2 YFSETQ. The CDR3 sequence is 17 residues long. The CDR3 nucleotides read TGCGCCAGCAGCTTGGCCAGCGGGAGGGCGATCACCGGGGAGCTGTTTTTT. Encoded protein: CASSLASGRAITGELFF.

CDR3 in amino acids: CASRLPQFDSNQPQHF. The CDR3 DNA follows: TGTGCCAGCAGACTCCCCCAATTCGATAGCAATCAGCCCCAGCATTTT. J is TRBJ1-5 and V is TRBV21-1. TRBV21-1 is classified as a pseudogene. This CDR3 has 16 amino acids.

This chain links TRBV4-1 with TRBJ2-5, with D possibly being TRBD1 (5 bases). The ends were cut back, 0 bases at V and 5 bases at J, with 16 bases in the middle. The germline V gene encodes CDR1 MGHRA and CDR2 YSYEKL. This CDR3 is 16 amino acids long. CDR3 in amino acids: CASSQDGRGLGETQYF. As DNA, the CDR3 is TGCGCCAGCAGCCAAGATGGAAGGGGCTTAGGGGAGACCCAGTACTTC.

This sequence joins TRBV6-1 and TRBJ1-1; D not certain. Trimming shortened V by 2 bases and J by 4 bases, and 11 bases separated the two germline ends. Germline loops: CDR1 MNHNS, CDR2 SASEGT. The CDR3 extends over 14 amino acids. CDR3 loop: CASSELLRGTEAFF. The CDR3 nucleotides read TGTGCCAGCAGTGAACTTTTGCGGGGCACTGAAGCTTTCTTT.

The CDR3 sequence is CASSPLQGPWEKLFF. The CDR3 DNA is TGTGCCAGCAGTCCGCTACAGGGACCCTGGGAAAAACTGTTTTTT. The gene calls are TRBV28 and TRBJ1-4; possible D gene TRBD1, 6 bases. Germline V CDR1 and CDR2: MDHEN, SYDVKM. The CDR3 loop spans 15 amino acids. The ends were cut back, 5 bases at V and 8 bases at J, with 18 bases in the middle.

As DNA, the CDR3 is TGTGCCAGCAGCTTAAGACAGGGGTACGAGGACTACCTTCGCGAGCAGTACTTC. Translation: CASSLRQGYEDYLREQYF. The chain combines TRBV7-9 with TRBJ2-7; 8 bases agree with TRBD1. The germline gives CDR1 SEHNR, CDR2 FQNEAQ (reference sequence). The length of the CDR3 is 18 residues. With V trimmed by 2 bases and J by 6 bases, 18 bases remained unmatched. Full variable domain (remainder filled in from reference TRBV7-9 and TRBJ2-7): DTGVSQNPRHKITKRGQNVTFRCDPISEHNRLYWYRQTLGQGPEFLTYFQNEAQLEKSRLLSDRFSAERPKGSFSTLEIQRTEQGDSAMYLCASSLRQGYEDYLREQYFGPGTRLTVT.

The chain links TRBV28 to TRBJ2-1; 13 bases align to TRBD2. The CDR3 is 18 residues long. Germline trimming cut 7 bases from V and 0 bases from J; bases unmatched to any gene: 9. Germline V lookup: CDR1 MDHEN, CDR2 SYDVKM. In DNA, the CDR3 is TGTGCCAGCACTCACGGGGGACTAGCGGGGAGCTCCTACAATGAGCAGTTCTTC. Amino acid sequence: CASTHGGLAGSSYNEQFF.

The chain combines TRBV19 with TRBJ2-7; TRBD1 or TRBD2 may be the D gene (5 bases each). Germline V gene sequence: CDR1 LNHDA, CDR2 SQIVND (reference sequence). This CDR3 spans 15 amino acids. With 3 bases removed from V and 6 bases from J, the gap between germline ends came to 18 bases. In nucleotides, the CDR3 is TGTGCCAGTAGTATTAACGGGGTTGGGGCCTTCGAGCAGTACTTC. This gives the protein CASSINGVGAFEQYF.

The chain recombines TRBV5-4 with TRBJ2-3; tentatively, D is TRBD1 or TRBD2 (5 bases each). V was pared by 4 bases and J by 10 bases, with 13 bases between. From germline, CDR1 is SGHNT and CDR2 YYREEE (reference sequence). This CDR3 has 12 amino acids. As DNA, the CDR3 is TGTGCCAGCAGCGTGGACGGGGCACCGCAGTATTTT. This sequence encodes CASSVDGAPQYF.

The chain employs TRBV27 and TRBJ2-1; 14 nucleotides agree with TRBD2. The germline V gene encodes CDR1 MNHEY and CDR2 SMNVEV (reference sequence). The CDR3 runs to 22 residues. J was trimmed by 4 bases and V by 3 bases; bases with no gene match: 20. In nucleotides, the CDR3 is TGTGCCAGCAGTTTCCTCGGACTTGGACTAGCGGGAGGCCCTACCCTTTACAATGAGCAGTTCTTC. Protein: CASSFLGLGLAGGPTLYNEQFF.

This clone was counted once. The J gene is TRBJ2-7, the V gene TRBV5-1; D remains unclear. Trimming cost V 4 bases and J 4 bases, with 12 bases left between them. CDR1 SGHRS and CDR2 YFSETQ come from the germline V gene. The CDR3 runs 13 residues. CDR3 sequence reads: CASSNEGRYEQYF. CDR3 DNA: TGCGCCAGCAGCAACGAAGGACGGTACGAGCAGTACTTC.

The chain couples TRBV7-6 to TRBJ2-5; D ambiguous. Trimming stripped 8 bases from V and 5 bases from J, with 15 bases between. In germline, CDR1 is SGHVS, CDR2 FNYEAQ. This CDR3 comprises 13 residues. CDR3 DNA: TGTGCCAGCGGTCCAAGGGATCGGGAGACCCAGTACTTC. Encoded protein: CASGPRDRETQYF.

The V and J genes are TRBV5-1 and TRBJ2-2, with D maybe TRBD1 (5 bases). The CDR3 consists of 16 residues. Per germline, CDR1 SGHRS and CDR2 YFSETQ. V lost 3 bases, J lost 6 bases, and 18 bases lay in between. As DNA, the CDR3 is TGCGCCAGCAGCTGGGGCCCCTCCGCAGGGCCCGGGGAGCTGTTTTTT. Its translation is CASSWGPSAGPGELFF.

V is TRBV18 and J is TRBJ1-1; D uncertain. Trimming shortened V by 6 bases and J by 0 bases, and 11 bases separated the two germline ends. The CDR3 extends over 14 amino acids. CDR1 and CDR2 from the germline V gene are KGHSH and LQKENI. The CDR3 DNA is TGTGCCAGCTCGCCGACAAACATGAACACTGAAGCTTTCTTT. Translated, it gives CASSPTNMNTEAFF.

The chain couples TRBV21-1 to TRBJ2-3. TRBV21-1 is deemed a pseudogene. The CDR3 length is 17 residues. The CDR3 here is CASSGFGAGRVTDTQYF. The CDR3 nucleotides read TGTGCCAGCAGCGGATTTGGGGCGGGCCGGGTGACAGATACGCAGTATTTT.

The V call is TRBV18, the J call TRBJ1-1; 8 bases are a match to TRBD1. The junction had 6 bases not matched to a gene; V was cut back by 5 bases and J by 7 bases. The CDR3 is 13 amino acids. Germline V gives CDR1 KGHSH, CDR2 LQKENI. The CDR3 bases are TGTGCCAGCTCAGTACTACAGGGGGGTGAAGCTTTCTTT. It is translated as CASSVLQGGEAFF.

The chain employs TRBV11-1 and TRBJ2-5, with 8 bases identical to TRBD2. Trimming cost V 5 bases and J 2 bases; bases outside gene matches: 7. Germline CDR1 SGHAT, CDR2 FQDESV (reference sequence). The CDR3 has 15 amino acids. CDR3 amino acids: CASSERLASQETQYF. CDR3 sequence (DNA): TGTGCCAGCAGCGAAAGACTAGCGTCTCAAGAGACCCAGTACTTC.

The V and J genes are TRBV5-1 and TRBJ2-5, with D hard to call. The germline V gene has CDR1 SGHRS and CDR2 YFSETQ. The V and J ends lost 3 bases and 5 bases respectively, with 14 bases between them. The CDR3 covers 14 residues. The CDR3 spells CASSSHSSYETQYF. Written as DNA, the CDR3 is TGCGCCAGCAGCTCCCACTCCTCGTACGAGACCCAGTACTTC.

DNA for the CDR3: TGTGCCAGCAGTCGGGGACAGGGAGGGAACACCGGGGAGCTGTTTTTT. Amino acids: CASSRGQGGNTGELFF. The chain is built from TRBV5-4 and TRBJ2-2; the match to TRBD1 covers 9 bases. J was trimmed by 1 base and V by 5 bases; bases with no gene match: 6. Per germline, CDR1 SGHNT and CDR2 YYREEE (reference sequence). The CDR3 has 16 amino acids.

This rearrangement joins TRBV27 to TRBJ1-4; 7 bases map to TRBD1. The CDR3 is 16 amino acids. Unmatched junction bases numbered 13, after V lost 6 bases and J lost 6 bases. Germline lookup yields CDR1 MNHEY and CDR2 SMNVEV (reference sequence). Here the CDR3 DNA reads TGTGCCAGCAGACAAACAGGGGCGGGGAATTATGAAAAACTGTTTTTT. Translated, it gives CASRQTGAGNYEKLFF. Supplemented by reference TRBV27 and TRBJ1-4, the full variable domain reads EAQVTQNPRYLITVTGKKLTVTCSQNMNHEYMSWYRQDPGLGLRQIYYSMNVEVTDKGDVPEGYKVSRKEKRNFPLILESPSPNQTSLYFCASRQTGAGNYEKLFFGSGTQLSVL.

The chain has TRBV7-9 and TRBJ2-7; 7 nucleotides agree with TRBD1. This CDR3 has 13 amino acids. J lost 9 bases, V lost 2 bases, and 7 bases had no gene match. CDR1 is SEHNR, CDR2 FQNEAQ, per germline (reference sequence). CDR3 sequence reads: CASSLPDRDVQYF. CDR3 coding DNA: TGTGCCAGCAGCTTACCCGACAGGGACGTGCAGTACTTC.

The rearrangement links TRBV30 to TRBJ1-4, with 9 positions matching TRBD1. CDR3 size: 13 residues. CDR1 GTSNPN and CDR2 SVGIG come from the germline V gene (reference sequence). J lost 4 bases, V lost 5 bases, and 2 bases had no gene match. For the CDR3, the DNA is TGTGCCTGGGGGACAGGGAATAATGAAAAACTGTTTTTT. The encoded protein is CAWGTGNNEKLFF.

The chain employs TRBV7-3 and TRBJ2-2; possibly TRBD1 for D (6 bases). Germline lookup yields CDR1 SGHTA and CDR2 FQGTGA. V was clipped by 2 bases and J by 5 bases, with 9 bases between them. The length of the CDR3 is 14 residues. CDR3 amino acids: CASSLQGFTGELFF. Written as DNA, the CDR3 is TGTGCCAGCAGCTTACAGGGGTTTACCGGGGAGCTGTTTTTT.

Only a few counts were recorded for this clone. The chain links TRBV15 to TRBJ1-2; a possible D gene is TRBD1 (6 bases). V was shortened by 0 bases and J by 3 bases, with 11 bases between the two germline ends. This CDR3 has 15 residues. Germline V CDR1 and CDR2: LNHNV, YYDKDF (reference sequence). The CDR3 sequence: CATSRDIRQDYGYTF. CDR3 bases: TGTGCCACCAGCAGAGATATTAGACAGGACTATGGCTACACCTTC.

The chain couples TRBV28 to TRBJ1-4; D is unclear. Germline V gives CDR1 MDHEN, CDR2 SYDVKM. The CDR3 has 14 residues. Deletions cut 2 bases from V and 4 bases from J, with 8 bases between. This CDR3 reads CASSLMRYNEKLFF. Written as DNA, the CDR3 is TGTGCCAGCAGTTTAATGCGGTATAATGAAAAACTGTTTTTT. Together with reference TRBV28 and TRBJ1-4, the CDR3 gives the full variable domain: DVKVTQSSRYLVKRTGEKVFLECVQDMDHENMFWYRQDPGLGLRLIYFSYDVKMKEKGDIPEGYSVSREKKERFSLILESASTNQTSMYLCASSLMRYNEKLFFGSGTQLSVL.

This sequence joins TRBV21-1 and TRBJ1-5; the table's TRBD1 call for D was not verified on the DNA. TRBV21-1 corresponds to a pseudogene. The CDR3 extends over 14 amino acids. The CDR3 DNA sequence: TGTGCCAGCAGCAAAGGAGACAGATATCAGCCCCAGCATTTT. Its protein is CASSKGDRYQPQHF.

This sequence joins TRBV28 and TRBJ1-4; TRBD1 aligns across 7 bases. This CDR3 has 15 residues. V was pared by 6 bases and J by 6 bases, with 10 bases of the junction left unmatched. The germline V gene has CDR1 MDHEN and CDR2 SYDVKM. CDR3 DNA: TGTGCCAGCAGCCGATTAGGGACAGCCGATGAAAAACTGTTTTTT. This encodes CASSRLGTADEKLFF.

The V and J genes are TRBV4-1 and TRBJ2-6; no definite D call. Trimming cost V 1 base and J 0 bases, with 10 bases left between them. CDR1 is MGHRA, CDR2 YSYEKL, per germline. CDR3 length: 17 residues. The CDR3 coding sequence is TGCGCCAGCAGCCAAGTTCGGACGGCCTCTGGGGCCAACGTCCTGACTTTC. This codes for CASSQVRTASGANVLTF.